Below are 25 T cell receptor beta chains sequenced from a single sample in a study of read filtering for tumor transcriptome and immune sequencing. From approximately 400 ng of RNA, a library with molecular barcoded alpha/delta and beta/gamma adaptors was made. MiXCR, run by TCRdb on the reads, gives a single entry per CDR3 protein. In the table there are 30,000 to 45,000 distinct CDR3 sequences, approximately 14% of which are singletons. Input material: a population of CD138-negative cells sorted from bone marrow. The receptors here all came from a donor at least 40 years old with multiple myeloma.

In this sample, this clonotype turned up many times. CDR3 residues: CASSEAGSINEQFF. The CDR3, as DNA: TGTGCCAGCAGTGAAGCCGGGAGTATCAATGAGCAGTTCTTC. V usage is TRBV25-1 and J usage is TRBJ2-1, with a possible D match to TRBD2 (6 bases). The germline V and J ends were trimmed by 2 bases and 6 bases, with 11 bases remaining between them. Germline CDR1 and CDR2: MGHDK and SYGVNS. The CDR3 is 14 amino acids.

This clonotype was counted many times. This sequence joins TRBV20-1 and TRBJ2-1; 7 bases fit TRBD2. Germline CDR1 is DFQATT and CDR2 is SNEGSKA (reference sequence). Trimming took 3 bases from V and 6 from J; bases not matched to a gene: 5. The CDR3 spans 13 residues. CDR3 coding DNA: TGCAGTGCTAGTCAAGGACTAGTCAATGAGCAGTTCTTC. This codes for CSASQGLVNEQFF.

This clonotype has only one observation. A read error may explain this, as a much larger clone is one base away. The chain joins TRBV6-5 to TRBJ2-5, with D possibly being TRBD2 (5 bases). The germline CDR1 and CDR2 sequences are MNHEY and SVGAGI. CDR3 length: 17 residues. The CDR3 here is CACRPNPRTEAQETQYF. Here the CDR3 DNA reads TGTGCCTGCAGACCGAATCCTAGGACTGAAGCACAAGAGACCCAGTACTTC.

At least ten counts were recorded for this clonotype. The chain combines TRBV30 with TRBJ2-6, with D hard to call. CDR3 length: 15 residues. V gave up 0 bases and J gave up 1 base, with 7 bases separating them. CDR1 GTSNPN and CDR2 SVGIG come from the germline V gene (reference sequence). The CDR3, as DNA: TGTGCCTGGAGTGTTGGGCAGTCTGGGGCCAACGTCCTGACTTTC. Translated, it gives CAWSVGQSGANVLTF.

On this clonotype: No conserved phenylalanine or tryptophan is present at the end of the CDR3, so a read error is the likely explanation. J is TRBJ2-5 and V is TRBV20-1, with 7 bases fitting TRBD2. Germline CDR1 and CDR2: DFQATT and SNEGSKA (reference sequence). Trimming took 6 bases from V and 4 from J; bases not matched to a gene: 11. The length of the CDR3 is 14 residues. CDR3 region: CSAPAGGSSETQYS. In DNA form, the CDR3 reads TGCAGTGCCCCCGCTGGCGGGAGTTCAGAGACCCAGTACTCC.

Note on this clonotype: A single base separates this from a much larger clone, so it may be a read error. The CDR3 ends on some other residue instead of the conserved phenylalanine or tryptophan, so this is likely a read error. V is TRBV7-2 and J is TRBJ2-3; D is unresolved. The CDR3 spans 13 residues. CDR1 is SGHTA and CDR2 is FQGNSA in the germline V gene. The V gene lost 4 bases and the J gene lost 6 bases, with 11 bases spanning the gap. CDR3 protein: CASSSIVRDTQYL. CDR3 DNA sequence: TGTGCCAGCAGCTCCATAGTCAGGGATACGCAGTATCTT.

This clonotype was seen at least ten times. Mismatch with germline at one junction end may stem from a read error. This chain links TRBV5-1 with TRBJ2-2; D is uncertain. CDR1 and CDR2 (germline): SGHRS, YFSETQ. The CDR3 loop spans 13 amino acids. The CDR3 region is CASSLEAFGELFF. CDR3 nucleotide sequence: TGCGCTAGCAGCTTGGAAGCCTTCGGGGAGCTGTTTTTT.

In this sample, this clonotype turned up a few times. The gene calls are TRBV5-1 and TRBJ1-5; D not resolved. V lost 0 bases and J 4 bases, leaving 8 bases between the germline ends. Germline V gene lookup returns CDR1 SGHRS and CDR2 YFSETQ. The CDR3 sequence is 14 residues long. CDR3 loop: CASSLGKPNQPQHF. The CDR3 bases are TGCGCCAGCAGCTTGGGCAAGCCGAATCAGCCCCAGCATTTT.

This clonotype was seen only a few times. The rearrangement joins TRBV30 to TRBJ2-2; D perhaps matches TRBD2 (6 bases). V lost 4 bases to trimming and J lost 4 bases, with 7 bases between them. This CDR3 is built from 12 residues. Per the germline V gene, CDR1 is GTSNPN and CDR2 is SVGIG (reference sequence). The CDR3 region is CAWNSGTGELFF. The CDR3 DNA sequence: TGTGCCTGGAATAGCGGCACCGGGGAGCTGTTTTTT.

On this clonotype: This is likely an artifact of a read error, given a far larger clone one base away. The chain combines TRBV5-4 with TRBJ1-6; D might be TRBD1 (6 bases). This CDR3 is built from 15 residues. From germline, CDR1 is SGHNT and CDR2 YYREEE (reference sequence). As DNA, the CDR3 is TGTGCCAGCAGCTTAGAAGTTACAGGGTCCACTGAAGCTCTCTTT. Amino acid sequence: CASSLEVTGSTEALF.

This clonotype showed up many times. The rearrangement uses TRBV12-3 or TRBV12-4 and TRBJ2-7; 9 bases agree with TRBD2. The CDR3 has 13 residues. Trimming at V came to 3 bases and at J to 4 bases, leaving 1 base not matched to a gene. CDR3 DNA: TGTGCCAGCAGTTTGCGGGGGGGATACGAGCAGTACTTC. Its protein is CASSLRGGYEQYF.

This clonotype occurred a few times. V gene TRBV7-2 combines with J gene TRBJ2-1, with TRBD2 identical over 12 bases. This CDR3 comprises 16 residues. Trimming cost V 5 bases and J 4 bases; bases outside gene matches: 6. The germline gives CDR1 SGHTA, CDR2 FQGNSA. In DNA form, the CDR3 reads TGTGCCAGCAGCAAAACAGGACTAGCGGGGTACAATGAGCAGTTCTTC. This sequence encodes CASSKTGLAGYNEQFF.

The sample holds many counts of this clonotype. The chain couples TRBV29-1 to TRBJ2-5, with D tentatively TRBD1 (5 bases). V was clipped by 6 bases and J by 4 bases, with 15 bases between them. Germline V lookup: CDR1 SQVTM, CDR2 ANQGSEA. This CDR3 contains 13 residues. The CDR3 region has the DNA TGCAGCGTCACCAGGGATTCGGGAGAGACCCAGTACTTC. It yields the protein CSVTRDSGETQYF.

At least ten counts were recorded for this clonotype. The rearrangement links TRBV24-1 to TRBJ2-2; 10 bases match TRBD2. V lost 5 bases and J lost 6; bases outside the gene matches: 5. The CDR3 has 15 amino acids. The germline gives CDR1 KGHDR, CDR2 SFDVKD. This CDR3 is CATSGLAGGSGELFF. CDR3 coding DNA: TGTGCCACCAGTGGGTTAGCGGGAGGATCCGGGGAGCTGTTTTTT.

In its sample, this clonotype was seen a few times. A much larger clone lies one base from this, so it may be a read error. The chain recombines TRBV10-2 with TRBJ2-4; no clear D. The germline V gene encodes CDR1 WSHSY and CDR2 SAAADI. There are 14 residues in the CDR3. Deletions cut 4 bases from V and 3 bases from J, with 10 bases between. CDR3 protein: CASSGSWGKNIQYF. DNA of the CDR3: TGCGCCAGCAGTGGGTCTTGGGGCAAAAACATTCAGTACTTC.

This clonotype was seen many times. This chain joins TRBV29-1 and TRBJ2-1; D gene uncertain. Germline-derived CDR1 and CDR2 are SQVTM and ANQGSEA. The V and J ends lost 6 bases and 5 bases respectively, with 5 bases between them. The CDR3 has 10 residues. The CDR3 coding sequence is TGCAGCGTGTTTGACAATGAGCAGTTCTTC. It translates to CSVFDNEQFF.

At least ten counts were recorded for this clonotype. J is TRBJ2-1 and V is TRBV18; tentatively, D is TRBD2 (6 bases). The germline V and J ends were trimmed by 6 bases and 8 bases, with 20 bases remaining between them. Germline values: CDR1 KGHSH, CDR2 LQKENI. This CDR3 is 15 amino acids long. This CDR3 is CASSQGLTPSDEQFF. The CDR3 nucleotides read TGTGCCAGCTCTCAAGGACTAACCCCTAGCGATGAGCAGTTCTTC.

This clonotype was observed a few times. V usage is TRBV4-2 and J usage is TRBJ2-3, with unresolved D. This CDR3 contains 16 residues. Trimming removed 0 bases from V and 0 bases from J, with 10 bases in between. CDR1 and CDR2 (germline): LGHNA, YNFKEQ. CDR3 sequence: CASSQDHPTSTDTQYF. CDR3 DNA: TGTGCCAGCAGCCAAGATCATCCGACTAGCACAGATACGCAGTATTTT.

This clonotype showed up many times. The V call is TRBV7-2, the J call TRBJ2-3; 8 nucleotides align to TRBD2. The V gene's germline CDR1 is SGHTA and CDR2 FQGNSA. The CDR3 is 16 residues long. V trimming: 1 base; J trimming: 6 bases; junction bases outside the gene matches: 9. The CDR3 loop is CASSLGVGRVGDTQYF. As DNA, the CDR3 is TGTGCCAGCAGCTTAGGAGTCGGGAGGGTCGGTGATACGCAGTATTTT.

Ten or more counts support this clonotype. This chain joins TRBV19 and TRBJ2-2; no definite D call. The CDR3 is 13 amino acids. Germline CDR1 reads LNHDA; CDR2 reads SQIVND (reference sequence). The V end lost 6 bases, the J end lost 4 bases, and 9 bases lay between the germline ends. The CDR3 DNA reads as TGTGCCAGTAGGACGTCGGGCACCGGGGAGCTGTTTTTT. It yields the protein CASRTSGTGELFF.

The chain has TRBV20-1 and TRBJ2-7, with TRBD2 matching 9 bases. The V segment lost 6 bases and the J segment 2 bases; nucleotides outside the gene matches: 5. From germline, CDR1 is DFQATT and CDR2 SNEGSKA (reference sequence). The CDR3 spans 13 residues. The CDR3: CSALLAGAYEQYF. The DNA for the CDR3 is TGCAGTGCCTTACTAGCGGGTGCCTACGAGCAGTACTTC.

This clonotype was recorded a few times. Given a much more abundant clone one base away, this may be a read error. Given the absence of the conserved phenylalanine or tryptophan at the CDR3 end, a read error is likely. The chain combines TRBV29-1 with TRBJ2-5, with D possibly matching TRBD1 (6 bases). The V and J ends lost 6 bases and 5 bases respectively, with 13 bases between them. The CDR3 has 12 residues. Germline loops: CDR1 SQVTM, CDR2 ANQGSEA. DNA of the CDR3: TGCAGCGTAAAACAGGGCCGGGAGACCCAGTACCTC. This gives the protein CSVKQGRETQYL.

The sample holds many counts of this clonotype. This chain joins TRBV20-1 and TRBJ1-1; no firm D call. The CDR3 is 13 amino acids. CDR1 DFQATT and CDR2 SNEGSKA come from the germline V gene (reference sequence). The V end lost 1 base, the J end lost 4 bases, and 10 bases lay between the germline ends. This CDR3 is CSARVSVATEAFF. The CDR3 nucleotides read TGCAGTGCTAGAGTCTCGGTTGCCACTGAAGCTTTCTTT.

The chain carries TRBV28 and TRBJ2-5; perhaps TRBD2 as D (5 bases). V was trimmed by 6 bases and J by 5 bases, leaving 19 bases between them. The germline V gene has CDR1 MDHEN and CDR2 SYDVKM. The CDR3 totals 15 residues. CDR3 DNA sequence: TGTGCCAGCAGCAACCCCGGCGGACTGGGGGAGACCCAGTACTTC. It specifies CASSNPGGLGETQYF.

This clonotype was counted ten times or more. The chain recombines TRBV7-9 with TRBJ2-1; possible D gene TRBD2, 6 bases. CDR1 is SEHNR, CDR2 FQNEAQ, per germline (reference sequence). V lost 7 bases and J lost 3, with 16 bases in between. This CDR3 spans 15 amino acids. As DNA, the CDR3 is TGTGCCAGCACCCCCGCGAGTAGCGGCTACAATGAGCAGTTCTTC. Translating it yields CASTPASSGYNEQFF.